This section outlines one T cell receptor (beta chain) sequence together with its context. This CDR3 is 19 amino acids long. The V gene end was trimmed by 2 bases and the J gene end by 5 bases; junction bases not matched to a gene: 15. Germline CDR1 is SEHNR and CDR2 is FQNEAQ (reference sequence). This specimen belongs to a study of blood T cell repertoires in COVID-19. Looking at the study overall: Sites in the United States, Italy and Spain provided acute and convalescent COVID-19 samples.

Data came from immunoSEQ multiplex PCR; TCRdb stores just in-frame clones and leaves some out. Of some 150,000 clones in the sample, roughly 80% were seen once. The chain links TRBV7-9 to TRBJ1-2; 12 bases agree with TRBD1. Sequenced material: PBMCs or T cells enriched from blood (not recorded which). The source of this sequence is a woman in her 40s who had recovered from COVID-19. CDR3 DNA: TGTGCCAGCAGCTTACAAGGGACAGGGGGCGGTCCCCGATTTTATGGCTACACCTTC. Its protein is CASSLQGTGGGPRFYGYTF.